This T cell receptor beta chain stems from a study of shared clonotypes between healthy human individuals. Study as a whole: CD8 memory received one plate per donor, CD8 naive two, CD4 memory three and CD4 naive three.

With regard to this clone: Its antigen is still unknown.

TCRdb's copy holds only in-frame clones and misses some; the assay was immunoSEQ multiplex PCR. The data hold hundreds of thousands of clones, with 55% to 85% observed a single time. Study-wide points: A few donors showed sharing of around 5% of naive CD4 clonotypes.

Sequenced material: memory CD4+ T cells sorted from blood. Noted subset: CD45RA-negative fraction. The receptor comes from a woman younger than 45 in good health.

The CDR3 region has the DNA TGTGCCAGCAGCCCAGGGACTAGCGGGACAGGGAGGGATGAGCAGTTCTTC. The encoded protein is CASSPGTSGTGRDEQFF. The chain links TRBV11-1 to TRBJ2-1, with 13 bases matching TRBD2. V lost 5 bases, J lost 8 bases, and 12 bases stayed unmatched. Per germline, CDR1 SGHAT and CDR2 FQDESV (reference sequence). CDR3 length: 17 residues.